This T cell receptor beta chain was recorded in a study of blood T cell repertoires in COVID-19. Per the germline V gene, CDR1 is WSHSY and CDR2 is SAAADI. The CDR3 length is 14 residues. Between the trimmed V and J ends, which lost 2 bases and 2 bases, there was a span of 9 bases. Profiled with immunoSEQ multiplex PCR; TCRdb holds only in-frame clones, not every one. The table shows hundreds of thousands of clones, with 70% to 90% occurring only once. The sample consisted of PBMCs or T cells enriched from blood (not recorded which). The receptor comes from a man in his forties in a cohort exposed to, infected with or recovered from COVID-19 (not recorded which). This chain links TRBV10-2 with TRBJ2-5, with D tentatively TRBD2 (6 bases). Here the CDR3 reads CASSETSPQETQYF. The CDR3 DNA reads as TGCGCCAGCAGTGAGACTAGCCCTCAAGAGACCCAGTACTTC.